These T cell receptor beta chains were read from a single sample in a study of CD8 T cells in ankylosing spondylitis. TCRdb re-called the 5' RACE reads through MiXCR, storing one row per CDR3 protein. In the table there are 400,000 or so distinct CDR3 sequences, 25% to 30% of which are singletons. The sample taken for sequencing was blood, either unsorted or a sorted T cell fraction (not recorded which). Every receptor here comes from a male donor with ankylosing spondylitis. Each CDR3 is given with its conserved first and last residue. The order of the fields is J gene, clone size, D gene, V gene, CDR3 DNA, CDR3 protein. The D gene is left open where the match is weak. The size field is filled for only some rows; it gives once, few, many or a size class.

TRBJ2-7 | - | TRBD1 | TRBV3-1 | TGTGCCAGCAGCTACCGGACAGGTGGAGACGAGCAGTACTTC | CASSYRTGGDEQYF
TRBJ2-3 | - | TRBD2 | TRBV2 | TGTGCCAGCAGTGTATGGACTAGCGGGAGGGTTGCAGATACGCAGTATTTT | CASSVWTSGRVADTQYF
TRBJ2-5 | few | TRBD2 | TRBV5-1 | TGCGCCAGCAGCGGGACTAGCGGAGACCTGGAGACCCAGTACTTC | CASSGTSGDLETQYF
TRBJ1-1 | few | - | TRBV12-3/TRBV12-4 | TGTGCCAGCAGTTTAGGGGGCGCGTATGCTGAAGCTTTCTTT | CASSLGGAYAEAFF
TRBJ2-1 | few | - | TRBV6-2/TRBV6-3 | TGTGCCAGCAGTTACCGGACCAATGAGCAGTTCTTC | CASSYRTNEQFF
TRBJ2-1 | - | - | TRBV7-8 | TGTGCCAGCAGCTCCCGGGACCAGGGCAATGAGCAGTTCTTC | CASSSRDQGNEQFF
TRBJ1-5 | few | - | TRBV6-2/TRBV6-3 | TGTGCCAGCAGTTACCGGCGGTCGGGGGTTAGCAATCAGCCCCAGCATTTT | CASSYRRSGVSNQPQHF
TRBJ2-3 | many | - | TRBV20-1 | TGCAGTGCAGGGGCGCCCCTCACAGATACGCAGTATTTT | CSAGAPLTDTQYF
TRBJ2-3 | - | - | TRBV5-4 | TGTGCCAGCAGCTTGGGATCTCCAGATACGCAGTATTTT | CASSLGSPDTQYF
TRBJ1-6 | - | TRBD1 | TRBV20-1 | TGCAGTGCTAGGGGGACAGTCGGGTCCGACTCCTATAATTCACCCCTCCACTTT | CSARGTVGSDSYNSPLHF
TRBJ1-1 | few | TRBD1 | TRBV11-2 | TGTGCCAGCAGCTTAGATCTCAGGACAGGGAATATGAACACTGAAGCTTTCTTT | CASSLDLRTGNMNTEAFF
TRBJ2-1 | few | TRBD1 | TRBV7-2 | TGTGCCAGCAGCCTCTGGACAGGGAGGAATGAGCAGTTCTTC | CASSLWTGRNEQFF
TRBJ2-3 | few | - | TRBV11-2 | TGTGCCAGCAGCTTAAGGGGGACCGGGAAGAGGACCACAGATACGCAGTATTTT | CASSLRGTGKRTTDTQYF
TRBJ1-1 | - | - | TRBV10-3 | TGTGCCATCAGTGAGTCGGGAACCACTGAAGCTTTCTTT | CAISESGTTEAFF
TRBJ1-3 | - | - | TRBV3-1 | TGTGCCAGCAGCCAAGATCTCCAGACTGGAAACACCATATATTTT | CASSQDLQTGNTIYF
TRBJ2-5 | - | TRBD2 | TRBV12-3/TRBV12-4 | TGTGCCAGCAGTCGTAATTGGAGACTAGCGGGAGTTCAGGAGACCCAGTACTTC | CASSRNWRLAGVQETQYF
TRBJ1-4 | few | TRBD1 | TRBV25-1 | TGTGCCAGCAGTGAAGGGGACAGGGATGAAAAACTGTTTTTT | CASSEGDRDEKLFF
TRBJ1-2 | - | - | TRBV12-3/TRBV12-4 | TGTGCCAGCAGCCGACCGGGGGCCCGGGAAGCTAACTATGGCTACACCTTC | CASSRPGAREANYGYTF
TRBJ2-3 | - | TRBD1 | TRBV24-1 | TGTGCCACCAGTGATCTTCCGGGACAGGGGACAGATACGCAGTATTTT | CATSDLPGQGTDTQYF
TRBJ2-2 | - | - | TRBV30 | TGTGCCTGGAGTGTAGGCCTATTCACCGGGGAGCTGTTTTTT | CAWSVGLFTGELFF
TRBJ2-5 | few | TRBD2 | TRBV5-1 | TGCGCCAGCAGCTGGGGGGGGAGTGTTGAAGAGACCCAGTACTTC | CASSWGGSVEETQYF
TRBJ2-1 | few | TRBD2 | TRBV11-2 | TGTGCCAGCAGCTTAGGACTAGCGGCTAACAATGAGCAGTTCTTC | CASSLGLAANNEQFF
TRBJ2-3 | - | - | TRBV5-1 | TGCGCCAGCAGCTTGGCAAAAGTTAGCGGCACAGATACGCAGTATTTT | CASSLAKVSGTDTQYF
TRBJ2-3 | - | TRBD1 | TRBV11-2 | TGTGCCAGCAGCTTAGCTACAGGGGGGAGCACAGATACGCAGTATTTT | CASSLATGGSTDTQYF
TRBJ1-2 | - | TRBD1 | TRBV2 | TGTGCCAGCAAAGGACAGGATCCCCCCCTCTACACCTTC | CASKGQDPPLYTF
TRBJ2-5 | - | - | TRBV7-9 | TGTGCCAGCAGCGAATGGCCCGGTGAGACCCAGTACTTC | CASSEWPGETQYF
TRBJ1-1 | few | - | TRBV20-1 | TGCAGTGCTAGAGCGCCTCCTGGGGGAGCCCCGAACACTGAAGCTTTCTTT | CSARAPPGGAPNTEAFF
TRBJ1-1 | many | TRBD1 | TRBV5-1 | TGCGCCAGCAGCCCAGGGGGCTCTACTGAAGCTTTCTTT | CASSPGGSTEAFF
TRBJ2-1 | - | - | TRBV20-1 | TGCAGTGTTCCCCAGAGGCGCGGGTCCAATGAGCAGTTCTTC | CSVPQRRGSNEQFF
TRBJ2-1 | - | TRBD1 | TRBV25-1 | TGTGCCAGCAGTGACGACAGGGGTCGGAATGAGCAGTTCTTC | CASSDDRGRNEQFF
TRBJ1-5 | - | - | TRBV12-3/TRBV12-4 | TGTGCCAGCAGTGAACGGGACGGTAGCAATCAGCCCCAGCATTTT | CASSERDGSNQPQHF
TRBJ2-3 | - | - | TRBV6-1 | TGTGCCAGCTCCGTATATGGCGCAGATACGCAGTATTTT | CASSVYGADTQYF
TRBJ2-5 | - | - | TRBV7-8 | TGTGCCAGCAGCGGACGACAGGCTCGAGAGACCCAGTACTTC | CASSGRQARETQYF
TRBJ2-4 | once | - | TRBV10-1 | TGCGCCAGCAGTGAATCAGCCGAGGGGAAAAACATTCAGTACTTC | CASSESAEGKNIQYF
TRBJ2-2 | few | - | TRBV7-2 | TGTGCCAGCAGCCCACAGGGGGGGTGGACCGGGGAGCTGTTTTTT | CASSPQGGWTGELFF
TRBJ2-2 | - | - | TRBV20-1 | TGCAGTGCTGTTAGCAGGCGAGACACCGGGGAGCTGTTTTTT | CSAVSRRDTGELFF
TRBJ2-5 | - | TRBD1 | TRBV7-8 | TGTGCCAGCAGCTCCGTAGGGGGCTCAAAGACCCAGTACTTC | CASSSVGGSKTQYF
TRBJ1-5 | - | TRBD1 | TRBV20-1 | TGCAGTGCTGAGACAGGGCCGGATCAGCCCCAGCATTTT | CSAETGPDQPQHF
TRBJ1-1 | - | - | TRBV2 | TGTGCCAGCGCGAGGGAAGGAAACACTGAAGCTTTCTTT | CASAREGNTEAFF
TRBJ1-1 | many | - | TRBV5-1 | TGTGCCAGCAGCTTAGGGGTGAACACTGAAGCTTTCTTT | CASSLGVNTEAFF
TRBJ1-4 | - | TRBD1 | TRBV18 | TGTGCCAGCTCACCAATGGTGGAGACAGGGGGTGAAAAACTGTTTTTT | CASSPMVETGGEKLFF
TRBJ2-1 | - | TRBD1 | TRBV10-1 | TGCGCCAGCAGTGTAAACAGGGGCCTCTACAATGAGCAGTTCTTC | CASSVNRGLYNEQFF
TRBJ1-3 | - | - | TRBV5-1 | TGCGCCAGCAGCTTGGACAGGGCAACTGGAAACACCATATATTTT | CASSLDRATGNTIYF
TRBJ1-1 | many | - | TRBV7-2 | TGTGCCAGCAGCTTAATGGGGACTGAAGCTTTCTTT | CASSLMGTEAFF
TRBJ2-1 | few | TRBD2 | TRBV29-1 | TGCAGCAAAATAGCGGGAGCCTACAATGAGCAGTTCTTC | CSKIAGAYNEQFF
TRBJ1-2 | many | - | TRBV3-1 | TGTGCCAGCAGCCAGGGGAACTATGGCTACACCTTC | CASSQGNYGYTF
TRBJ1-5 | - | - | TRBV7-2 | TGTGCCAGCAGCTTATGGGGGGGGACGGTAAATCAGCCCCAGCATTTT | CASSLWGGTVNQPQHF
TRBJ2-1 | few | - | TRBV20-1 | TGCAGTGCTAGGCCTTTTCGGGGAGGTGAGCAGTTCTTC | CSARPFRGGEQFF
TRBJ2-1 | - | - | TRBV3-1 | TGTGCCAGCAGTCTCCTTGGGATGGGAGGCCCGAGGTTCTTC | CASSLLGMGGPRFF
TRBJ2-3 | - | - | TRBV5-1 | TGCGCCAGCAGCTCACAGGTCCAGGGCACAGATACGCAGTATTTT | CASSSQVQGTDTQYF